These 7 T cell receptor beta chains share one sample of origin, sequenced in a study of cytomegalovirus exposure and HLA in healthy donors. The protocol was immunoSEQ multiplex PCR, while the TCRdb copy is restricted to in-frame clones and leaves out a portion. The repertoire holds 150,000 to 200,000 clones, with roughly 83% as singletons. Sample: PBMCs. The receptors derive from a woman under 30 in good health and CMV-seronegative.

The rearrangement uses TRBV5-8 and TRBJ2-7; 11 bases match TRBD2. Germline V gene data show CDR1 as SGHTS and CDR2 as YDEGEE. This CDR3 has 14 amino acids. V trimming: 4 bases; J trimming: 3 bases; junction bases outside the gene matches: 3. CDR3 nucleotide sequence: TGTGCCAGCAGCACGGGGACTAGCGGCTACGAGCAGTACTTC. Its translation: CASSTGTSGYEQYF.

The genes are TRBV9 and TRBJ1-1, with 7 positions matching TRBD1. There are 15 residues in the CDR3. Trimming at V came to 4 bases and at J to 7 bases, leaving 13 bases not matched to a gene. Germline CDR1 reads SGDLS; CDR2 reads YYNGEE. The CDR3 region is CASSTRQGYSDEAFF. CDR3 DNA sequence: TGTGCCAGCAGCACGAGACAGGGTTATTCGGATGAAGCTTTCTTT.

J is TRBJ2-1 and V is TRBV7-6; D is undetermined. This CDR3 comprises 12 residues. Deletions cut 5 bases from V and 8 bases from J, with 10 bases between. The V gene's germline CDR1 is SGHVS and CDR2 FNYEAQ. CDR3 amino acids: CASSRYKYEQFF. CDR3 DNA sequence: TGTGCCAGCAGCCGCTATAAGTATGAGCAGTTCTTC.

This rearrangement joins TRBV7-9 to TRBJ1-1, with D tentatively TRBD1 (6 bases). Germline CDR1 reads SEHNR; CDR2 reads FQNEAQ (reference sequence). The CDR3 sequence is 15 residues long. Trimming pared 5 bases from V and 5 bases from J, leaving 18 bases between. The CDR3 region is CASSPPGAMRTEAFF. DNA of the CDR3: TGTGCCAGCAGCCCCCCAGGGGCCATGAGGACTGAAGCTTTCTTT.

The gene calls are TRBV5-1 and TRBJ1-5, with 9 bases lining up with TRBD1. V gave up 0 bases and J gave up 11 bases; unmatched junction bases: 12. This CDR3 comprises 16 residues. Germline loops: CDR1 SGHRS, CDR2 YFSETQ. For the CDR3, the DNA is TGCGCCAGCAGCTTGGCCCCCGACAGGGGGGTCGAGGCCCAGCATTTT. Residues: CASSLAPDRGVEAQHF.

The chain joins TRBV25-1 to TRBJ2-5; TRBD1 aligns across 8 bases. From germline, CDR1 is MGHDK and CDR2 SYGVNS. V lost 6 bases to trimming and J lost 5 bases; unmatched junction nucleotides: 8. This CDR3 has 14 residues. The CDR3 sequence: CASRQQGAWETQYF. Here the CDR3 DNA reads TGTGCCAGCAGACAGCAGGGGGCCTGGGAGACCCAGTACTTC.

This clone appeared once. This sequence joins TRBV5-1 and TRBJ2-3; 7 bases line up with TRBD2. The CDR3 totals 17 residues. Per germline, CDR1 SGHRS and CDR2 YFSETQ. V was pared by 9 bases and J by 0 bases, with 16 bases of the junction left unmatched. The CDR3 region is CATSGTLTSLSTDTQYF. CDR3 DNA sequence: TGCGCCACTAGCGGTACCCTCACGTCGTTGAGCACAGATACGCAGTATTTT.